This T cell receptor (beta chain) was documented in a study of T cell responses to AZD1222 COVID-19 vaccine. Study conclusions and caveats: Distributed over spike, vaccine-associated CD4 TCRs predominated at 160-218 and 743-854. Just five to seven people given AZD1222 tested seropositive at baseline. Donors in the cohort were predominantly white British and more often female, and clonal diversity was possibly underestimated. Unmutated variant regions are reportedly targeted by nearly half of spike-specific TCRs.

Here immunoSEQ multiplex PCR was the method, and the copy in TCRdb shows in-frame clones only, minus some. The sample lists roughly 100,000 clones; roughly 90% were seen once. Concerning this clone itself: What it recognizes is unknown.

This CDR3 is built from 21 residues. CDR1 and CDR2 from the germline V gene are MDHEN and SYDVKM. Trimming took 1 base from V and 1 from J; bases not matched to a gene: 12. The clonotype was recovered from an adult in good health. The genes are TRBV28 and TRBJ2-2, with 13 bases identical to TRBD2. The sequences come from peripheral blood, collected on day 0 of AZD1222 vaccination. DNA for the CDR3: TGTGCCAGCAGTTTATCGGTGCGGGGGACTAGCGGGACCGTGAACACCGGGGAGCTGTTTTTT. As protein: CASSLSVRGTSGTVNTGELFF. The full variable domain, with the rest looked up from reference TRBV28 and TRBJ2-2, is DVKVTQSSRYLVKRTGEKVFLECVQDMDHENMFWYRQDPGLGLRLIYFSYDVKMKEKGDIPEGYSVSREKKERFSLILESASTNQTSMYLCASSLSVRGTSGTVNTGELFFGEGSRLTVL.